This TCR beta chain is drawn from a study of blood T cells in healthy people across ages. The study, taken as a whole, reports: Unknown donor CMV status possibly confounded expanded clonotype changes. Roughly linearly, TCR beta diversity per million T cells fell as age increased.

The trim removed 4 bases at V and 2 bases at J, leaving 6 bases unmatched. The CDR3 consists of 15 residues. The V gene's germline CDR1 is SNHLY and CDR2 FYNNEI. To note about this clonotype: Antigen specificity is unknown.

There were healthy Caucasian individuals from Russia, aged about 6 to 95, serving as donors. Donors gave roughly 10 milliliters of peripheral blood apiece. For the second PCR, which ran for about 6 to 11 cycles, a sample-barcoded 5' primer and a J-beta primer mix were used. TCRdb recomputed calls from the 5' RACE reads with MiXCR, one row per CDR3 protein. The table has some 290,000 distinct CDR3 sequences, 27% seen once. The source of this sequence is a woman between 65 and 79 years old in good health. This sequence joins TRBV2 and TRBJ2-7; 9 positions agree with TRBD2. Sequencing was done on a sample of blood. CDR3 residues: CASSASGVGTYEQYF. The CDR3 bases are TGTGCCAGCAGTGCTAGCGGGGTTGGAACCTACGAGCAGTACTTC.